This TCR beta chain was captured in a study of T cell changes during pregnancy in multiple sclerosis. Profiling relied on immunoSEQ multiplex PCR, and the TCRdb table lists in-frame clones only, not all of them. The sample has about 100,000 clones, roughly 90% seen once; the top ten hold less than 2%. This clone showed up just once. Germline assignment: CDR1 MNHEY and CDR2 SMNVEV (reference sequence). V was shortened by 5 bases and J by 0 bases, with 20 bases between the two germline ends. CDR3 length: 18 residues. Sequenced here: peripheral blood, sampled after pregnancy. This sequence originates from a female donor with multiple sclerosis, enrolled in a pregnancy study. The chain combines TRBV27 with TRBJ1-5; TRBD1 might be the D (5 bases). CDR3 DNA: TGTGCCAGCAGTCAAGTGCTCGGGGCGGGGAATAGCAATCAGCCCCAGCATTTT. Protein sequence: CASSQVLGAGNSNQPQHF.